Listed here is a single T cell receptor (beta chain). This sample stems from a study of blood T cell repertoires in COVID-19. Study summary: Researchers got acute and convalescent COVID-19 samples from the United States, Italy and Spain.

Germline loops: CDR1 SNHLY, CDR2 FYNNEI. The J segment lost 2 bases and the V segment lost 6 bases, leaving 8 bases of the junction unmatched. CDR3 length equals 16 residues. Clones were read by immunoSEQ multiplex PCR, and TCRdb kept only the in-frame ones, dropping some. The repertoire has fewer than 500,000 clones, approximately 77% of them found once; the top ten carry approximately 1%. V is TRBV2 and J is TRBJ1-3, with 9 bases fitting TRBD1. This sequence originates from a human donor with acute or convalescent COVID-19. The donor label of this sample is uncertain. The specimen sequenced was peripheral blood. The CDR3 is CASSGLGQGAGNTIYF. In DNA form, the CDR3 reads TGTGCCAGCAGCGGACTGGGACAGGGAGCTGGAAACACCATATATTTT.